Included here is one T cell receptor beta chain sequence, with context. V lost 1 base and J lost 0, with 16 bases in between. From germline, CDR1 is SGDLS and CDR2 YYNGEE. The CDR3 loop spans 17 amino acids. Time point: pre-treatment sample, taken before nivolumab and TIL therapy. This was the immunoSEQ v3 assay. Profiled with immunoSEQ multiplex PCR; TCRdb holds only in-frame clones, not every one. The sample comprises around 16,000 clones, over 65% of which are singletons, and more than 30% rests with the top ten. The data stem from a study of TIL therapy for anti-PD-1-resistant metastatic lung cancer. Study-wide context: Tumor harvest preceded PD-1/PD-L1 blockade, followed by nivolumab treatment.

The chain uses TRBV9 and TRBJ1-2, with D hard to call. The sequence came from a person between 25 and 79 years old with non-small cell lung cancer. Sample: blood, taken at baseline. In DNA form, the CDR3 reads TGTGCCAGCAGCGTAAGGAGGGAGGGCTATACTAACTATGGCTACACCTTC. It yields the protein CASSVRREGYTNYGYTF.